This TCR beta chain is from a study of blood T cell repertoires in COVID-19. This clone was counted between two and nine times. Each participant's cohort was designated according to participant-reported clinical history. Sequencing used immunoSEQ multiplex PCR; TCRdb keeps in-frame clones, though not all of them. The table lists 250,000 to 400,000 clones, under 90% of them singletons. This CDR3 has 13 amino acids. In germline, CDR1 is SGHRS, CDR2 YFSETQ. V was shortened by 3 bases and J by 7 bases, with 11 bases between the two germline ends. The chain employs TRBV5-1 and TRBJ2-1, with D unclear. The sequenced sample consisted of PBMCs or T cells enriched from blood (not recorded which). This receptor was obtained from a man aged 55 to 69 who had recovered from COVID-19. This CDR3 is CASSSPLENEQFF. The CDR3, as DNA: TGCGCCAGCAGCTCCCCCCTGGAGAATGAGCAGTTCTTC. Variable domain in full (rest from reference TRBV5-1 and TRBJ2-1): KAGVTQTPRYLIKTRGQQVTLSCSPISGHRSVSWYQQTPGQGLQFLFEYFSETQRNKGNFPGRFSGRQFSNSRSEMNVSTLELGDSALYLCASSSPLENEQFFGPGTRLTVL.